Sequencing of this TCR beta chain was carried out in a study of PD-1 blockade in classical Hodgkin lymphoma. Specified time point: cycle 4 day 1 (C4D1), after five to seven weeks of nivolumab. Every one of the patients relapsed after autologous stem cell transplantation (brentuximab vedotin exposure was variable). Here immunoSEQ multiplex PCR was the method, and the copy in TCRdb shows in-frame clones only, minus some. The sample lists about 94,000 clones; roughly 91% were seen once. Trimming shortened V by 5 bases and J by 6 bases, and 10 bases separated the two germline ends. CDR3 size: 13 residues. CDR1 is MNHEY and CDR2 is SMNVEV in the germline V gene (reference sequence).

The TCR originated in a human donor with classical Hodgkin lymphoma. Here the sequenced sample was peripheral blood mononuclear cells (PBMCs), taken before the fourth cycle of nivolumab. V gene TRBV27 combines with J gene TRBJ2-2, with D unclear. CDR3 amino acids: CASSPLRSGELFF. DNA for the CDR3: TGTGCCAGCAGTCCCCTCAGGTCCGGGGAGCTGTTTTTT.